The 9 T cell receptor beta chains below were found in one sample sequenced in a study of T cells in Graves' hyperthyroidism and ophthalmopathy. TCR beta CDR3 sequences were amplified from RNA transcripts. HTBI primers were used for first-round RT-PCR of the TCR CDR3. TCRdb recomputed calls from the multiplex PCR reads with MiXCR, one row per CDR3 protein. Found here are about 420,000 distinct CDR3 sequences, about an eighth of them singletons; the top ten hold 5% to 6%. The sequenced sample was blood. Receptors were obtained from a woman aged 18-29 years with Graves' hyperthyroidism.

At least ten counts were recorded for this clonotype. This chain joins TRBV27 and TRBJ2-7; D perhaps matches TRBD1 (5 bases). V dropped 0 bases and J dropped 4 bases, with 16 bases sitting between them. This CDR3 comprises 16 residues. Germline CDR1 MNHEY, CDR2 SMNVEV (reference sequence). In nucleotides, the CDR3 is TGTGCCAGCAGTTTATCCAGGGCAGGCGGTTGGTACGAGCAGTACTTC. As protein: CASSLSRAGGWYEQYF.

This clonotype has ten or more counts. The V gene is TRBV7-8, the J gene TRBJ2-7; D gene ambiguous. The germline CDR1 and CDR2 sequences are SGHVS and FQNEAQ. V was cut by 0 bases and J by 3 bases, with 12 bases left in between. CDR3 length: 15 residues. The CDR3 is CASSLARHVLYEQYF. The DNA for the CDR3 is TGTGCCAGCAGCTTAGCCAGACACGTCCTCTACGAGCAGTACTTC.

This clonotype has a count of ten or more. The rearrangement uses TRBV6-1 and TRBJ1-1; D is possibly TRBD1 (5 bases). CDR1 and CDR2 (germline): MNHNS, SASEGT. This CDR3 has 12 amino acids. V was trimmed by 3 bases and J by 6 bases, leaving 8 bases between them. CDR3 residues: CASSDPGPEAFF. CDR3 DNA sequence: TGTGCCAGCAGTGACCCGGGGCCTGAAGCTTTCTTT.

This clonotype occurred many times. CDR3 protein: CASSFAGPTRYEQYF. CDR3 nucleotides: TGTGCCAGCAGTTTCGCGGGGCCGACGAGGTACGAGCAGTACTTC. The chain recombines TRBV12-3 or TRBV12-4 with TRBJ2-7; D may be TRBD2 (6 bases). The CDR3 loop spans 15 amino acids. V lost 3 bases to trimming and J lost 4 bases, with 16 bases between them.

This clonotype has a handful of counts. DNA for the CDR3: TGCAGTGCTATCGAGCGGGAGGGCTCCTACAATGAGCAGTTCTTC. The encoded protein is CSAIEREGSYNEQFF. The V gene is TRBV20-1, the J gene TRBJ2-1; 10 nucleotides line up with TRBD2. Trimming took 4 bases from V and 0 from J; bases not matched to a gene: 3. Germline V gene lookup returns CDR1 DFQATT and CDR2 SNEGSKA (reference sequence). CDR3 length equals 15 residues.

The chain links TRBV29-1 to TRBJ1-6; TRBD1 is a possible D gene (5 bases). There are 12 residues in the CDR3. Germline CDR1 reads SQVTM; CDR2 reads ANQGSEA. Trimming left V 7 bases short and J 13 bases short, with 17 bases between. CDR3 residues: CSGVKQDGPLHF. CDR3 DNA sequence: TGCAGCGGCGTGAAACAGGACGGGCCCCTCCACTTT.

In this sample, this clonotype turned up many times. The rearrangement uses TRBV28 and TRBJ1-5, with D perhaps TRBD1 (5 bases). This CDR3 is built from 15 residues. The V and J ends lost 5 bases and 0 bases respectively, with 11 bases between them. CDR1 is MDHEN, CDR2 SYDVKM, per germline. The CDR3 protein is CASSPGTYSNQPQHF. CDR3 in DNA: TGTGCCAGCAGTCCCGGGACCTATAGCAATCAGCCCCAGCATTTT.

In its sample, this clonotype was seen many times. The V and J genes are TRBV4-3 and TRBJ1-4; D remains unclear. The CDR3 consists of 15 residues. Germline lookup yields CDR1 LGHNA and CDR2 YSLEER. V was cut by 1 base and J by 0 bases, with 6 bases left in between. For the CDR3, the DNA is TGCGCCAGCAGCCAAGGGACCTCAACTAATGAAAAACTGTTTTTT. It is translated as CASSQGTSTNEKLFF.

The chain carries TRBV28 and TRBJ2-1, with 7 bases that match TRBD1. J gave up 7 bases and V 1 base, and 13 bases lay outside the gene matches. The CDR3 is 17 amino acids. CDR1 and CDR2 from the germline V gene are MDHEN and SYDVKM. The CDR3 DNA is TGTGCCAGCAGTTTATATCCCCCCTTACAGGGGACGAATGAGCAGTTCTTC. Protein product: CASSLYPPLQGTNEQFF. Full variable domain (outside the CDR3, taken from reference TRBV28 and TRBJ2-1): DVKVTQSSRYLVKRTGEKVFLECVQDMDHENMFWYRQDPGLGLRLIYFSYDVKMKEKGDIPEGYSVSREKKERFSLILESASTNQTSMYLCASSLYPPLQGTNEQFFGPGTRLTVL.